These 26 T cell receptor beta chains came from one sample sequenced in a study of T cells in Graves' hyperthyroidism and ophthalmopathy (dated by TCRdb to between 2017 and 2020). The library was produced with multiplex PCR. Sequenced on an Illumina HiSeq 2000. The TCR beta CDR3 regions were amplified from the RNA transcripts. A first-round RT-PCR of the TCR CDR3 used the HTBI primer set with the Qiagen OneStep RT-PCR kit. The raw public reads went through TCRdb reprocessing: fastp at Q25, MiXCR clone calling, in-frame beta chains kept. Entries that share a CDR3 protein sequence are merged under the most common genes and DNA. Across this sample there are around 350,000 distinct CDR3 sequences, with approximately 19% seen only once. The ten biggest clones cover roughly 3.5% of the sample. Sequencing was done on a sample of blood. The receptors originated from a woman aged 18-35 years with Graves' hyperthyroidism.

Ten or more counts support this clonotype. The chain combines TRBV27 with TRBJ1-1, with D possibly TRBD1 on 6 matching bases. This CDR3 has 14 amino acids. Trimming left V 6 bases short and J 3 bases short, with 14 bases between. CDR1 and CDR2 (germline): MNHEY, SMNVEV (reference sequence). The DNA of the CDR3 is TGTGCCAGCAGAACAGGGTGGTTGGACACTGAAGCTTTCTTT. Amino acids: CASRTGWLDTEAFF.

At least ten counts were recorded for this clonotype. The gene calls are TRBV5-4 and TRBJ2-3; D remains ambiguous. This CDR3 has 14 residues. V was clipped by 2 bases and J by 5 bases, with 12 bases between them. Germline loops: CDR1 SGHNT, CDR2 YYREEE (reference sequence). The CDR3, as DNA: TGTGCCAGCAGCTTAGGTGGGCTCATAGATACGCAGTATTTT. It is translated as CASSLGGLIDTQYF.

This clonotype has a count of ten or more. The chain uses TRBV27 and TRBJ2-5; 8 positions match TRBD2. Germline V CDR1 and CDR2: MNHEY, SMNVEV (reference sequence). After removal of 7 bases from V and 7 bases from J, the junction contained 17 bases not matched to a gene. CDR3 length: 16 amino acids. The CDR3 DNA sequence: TGTGCCAGCAACCCTTCCGGCGGGGGGTCATCCGGGACCCAGTACTTC. Translation gives CASNPSGGGSSGTQYF.

This clonotype appeared many times. This chain joins TRBV29-1 and TRBJ1-1, with 8 bases lining up with TRBD1. The V gene's germline CDR1 is SQVTM and CDR2 ANQGSEA. The CDR3 is 13 amino acids. The V gene end was trimmed by 3 bases and the J gene end by 5 bases; junction bases not matched to a gene: 5. CDR3 protein: CSVDWQGATEAFF. Written as DNA, the CDR3 is TGCAGCGTTGATTGGCAGGGGGCTACTGAAGCTTTCTTT.

The rearrangement uses TRBV11-1 and TRBJ2-4; TRBD2 is a possible D gene (6 bases). Trimming removed 5 bases from V and 7 bases from J, with 12 bases in between. The CDR3 sequence is 13 residues long. Germline V CDR1 and CDR2: SGHAT, FQDESV (reference sequence). The CDR3 is CASSRSGLNIQYF. The CDR3 DNA sequence: TGTGCCAGCAGCCGCAGCGGGTTGAACATTCAGTACTTC.

In this sample, this clonotype turned up many times. The CDR3 here is CASSFGGASGNTIYF. CDR3 coding DNA: TGTGCCAGCAGTTTTGGGGGGGCCTCTGGAAACACCATATATTTT. The chain has TRBV6-5 and TRBJ1-3; D is perhaps TRBD1 (6 bases). With 4 bases removed from V and 0 bases from J, the gap between germline ends came to 10 bases. The CDR3 runs to 15 residues. Germline V gene data show CDR1 as MNHEY and CDR2 as SVGAGI.

V gene TRBV28 combines with J gene TRBJ1-5; D uncertain. Germline V gene sequence: CDR1 MDHEN, CDR2 SYDVKM. The V and J ends lost 2 bases and 0 bases respectively, with 11 bases between them. The CDR3 runs to 16 residues. The CDR3 nucleotides are TGTGCCAGCAGTTTACCGCGCAGCTATAGCAATCAGCCCCAGCATTTT. Residues: CASSLPRSYSNQPQHF.

Ten or more counts support this clonotype. The chain couples TRBV28 to TRBJ2-7; TRBD2 might be the D (7 bases). V gave up 5 bases and J gave up 3 bases, with 20 bases separating them. Germline loops: CDR1 MDHEN, CDR2 SYDVKM. The CDR3 extends over 16 amino acids. The CDR3 nucleotides read TGTGCCAGCAGTATAGGGGGGGCGGCCGCCGGCTACGAGCAGTACTTC. Translating gives CASSIGGAAAGYEQYF.

This clonotype was seen ten or more times. The chain combines TRBV6-1 with TRBJ2-2, with 10 bases lining up with TRBD2. CDR1 is MNHNS and CDR2 is SASEGT in the germline V gene. The CDR3 runs to 17 residues. J was trimmed by 0 bases and V by 6 bases; bases with no gene match: 7. The CDR3: CASRTLAGGTNTGELFF. DNA of the CDR3: TGTGCCAGCAGAACTTTAGCGGGGGGAACGAACACCGGGGAGCTGTTTTTT.

This clonotype has more than one count but fewer than ten. The gene calls are TRBV10-1 and TRBJ2-7, with D perhaps matching TRBD2 (5 bases). Trimming removed 0 bases at V and 4 bases at J, with 7 bases between. Germline CDR1 WNHNN, CDR2 SYGVQD (reference sequence). The CDR3 consists of 13 residues. CDR3 amino acids: CASSESEGYEQYF. CDR3 DNA: TGCGCCAGCAGTGAGTCAGAGGGATACGAGCAGTACTTC.

This clonotype has just a few counts. The chain carries TRBV20-1 and TRBJ1-1; 7 bases map to TRBD1. Germline V gene sequence: CDR1 DFQATT, CDR2 SNEGSKA (reference sequence). Germline trimming cut 5 bases from V and 4 bases from J; bases unmatched to any gene: 7. The length of the CDR3 is 13 residues. CDR3 nucleotides: TGCAGTGCTCCCGACAGGGAGGCCACTGAAGCTTTCTTT. This encodes CSAPDREATEAFF.

This clonotype was counted at least ten times. The chain uses TRBV6-5 and TRBJ1-1; D gene ambiguous. The CDR3 loop spans 14 amino acids. With 2 bases removed from V and 8 bases from J, the gap between germline ends came to 15 bases. Germline CDR1 reads MNHEY; CDR2 reads SVGAGI. The CDR3: CASSYTELPSEAFF. Here the CDR3 DNA reads TGTGCCAGCAGTTACACGGAGCTGCCCTCGGAAGCTTTCTTT.

This clonotype was counted many times. The chain has TRBV5-1 and TRBJ2-7; perhaps TRBD1 as D (5 bases). The CDR3 has 16 amino acids. Between the trimmed V and J ends, which lost 0 bases and 1 base, there was a span of 14 bases. Germline loops: CDR1 SGHRS, CDR2 YFSETQ. CDR3 residues: CASSLAGGARSYEQYF. The CDR3 DNA reads TGCGCCAGCAGCTTGGCGGGTGGGGCGCGTTCCTACGAGCAGTACTTC. The variable domain in full, completed from reference TRBV5-1 and TRBJ2-7, reads KAGVTQTPRYLIKTRGQQVTLSCSPISGHRSVSWYQQTPGQGLQFLFEYFSETQRNKGNFPGRFSGRQFSNSRSEMNVSTLELGDSALYLCASSLAGGARSYEQYFGPGTRLTVT.

The chain carries TRBV14 and TRBJ2-2; no firm D call. The CDR3 length is 12 residues. With 0 bases removed from V and 8 bases from J, the gap between germline ends came to 4 bases. Germline V CDR1 and CDR2: SGHDN, FVKESK. The chain's CDR3 is CASSQDLGELFF. The CDR3 region has the DNA TGTGCCAGCAGCCAAGATTTGGGGGAGCTGTTTTTT.

Many counts were recorded for this clonotype. The V call is TRBV10-2, the J call TRBJ2-5; 8 nucleotides agree with TRBD2. CDR1 and CDR2 (germline): WSHSY, SAAADI. The CDR3 has 13 residues. The ends lost 2 bases at V and 9 bases at J; junction bases unmatched: 5. The CDR3 reads CASSEPSGGAQYF. The DNA of the CDR3 is TGCGCCAGCAGTGAGCCGTCCGGGGGGGCCCAGTACTTC.

The gene calls are TRBV12-3 or TRBV12-4 and TRBJ2-7; D may be TRBD1 or TRBD2 (5 bases each). The CDR3 sequence is 14 residues long. Trimming pared 3 bases from V and 3 bases from J, leaving 12 bases between. The CDR3 nucleotides read TGTGCCAGCAGTTTTGGGGGTGCCCTCTACGAGCAGTACTTC. This sequence encodes CASSFGGALYEQYF.

This clonotype came up many times. CDR3 DNA sequence: TGTGCCAGCAGTGACTCGATTGGGCAATCCTATGAGCAGTTCTTC. It translates to CASSDSIGQSYEQFF. The rearrangement links TRBV6-4 to TRBJ2-1; the D is unclear. Trimming removed 0 bases from V and 8 bases from J, with 14 bases in between. The V gene's germline CDR1 is MRHNA and CDR2 SNTAGT. The CDR3 covers 15 residues.

This clonotype has a count of ten or more. The chain has TRBV12-3 or TRBV12-4 and TRBJ1-3, with no clear D. V lost 4 bases and J 0 bases, leaving 7 bases between the germline ends. The CDR3 consists of 14 residues. The CDR3 nucleotides are TGTGCCAGCAGTTGGGGAAGCTCTGGAAACACCATATATTTT. This codes for CASSWGSSGNTIYF.

This clonotype was seen at least ten times. V and J are TRBV6-1 and TRBJ1-5, with D hard to call. This CDR3 contains 13 residues. The V and J ends lost 4 bases and 3 bases respectively, with 7 bases between them. CDR1 and CDR2 (germline): MNHNS, SASEGT. The CDR3 DNA follows: TGTGCCAGCAGTGGGGCGAACAATCAGCCCCAGCATTTT. Residues: CASSGANNQPQHF.

This clonotype was recorded at least ten times. The chain employs TRBV6-5 and TRBJ1-5; perhaps TRBD1 as D (5 bases). The V end was cut by 3 bases, the J end by 0 bases, with 12 bases between. The CDR3 spans 16 residues. Germline CDR1 and CDR2: MNHEY and SVGAGI. CDR3 in DNA: TGTGCCAGCAGTTATTCAACAGGTCGTAGCAATCAGCCCCAGCATTTT. Translated: CASSYSTGRSNQPQHF.

With respect to this clonotype: A single base separates this from a much larger clone, so it may be a read error. The V and J genes are TRBV12-3 or TRBV12-4 and TRBJ2-7; maybe TRBD1 (5 bases). The CDR3 spans 14 residues. This CDR3 is CAISLRGSPYEQYF. DNA of the CDR3: TGTGCCATCAGTTTAAGGGGCAGCCCCTACGAGCAGTACTTC.

This clonotype occurred a few times. The rearrangement joins TRBV5-6 to TRBJ1-6; tentatively, D is TRBD1 (5 bases). Trimming shortened V by 1 base and J by 0 bases, and 17 bases separated the two germline ends. The V gene's germline CDR1 is SGHDT and CDR2 YYEEEE. CDR3 size: 19 residues. The CDR3 nucleotides are TGTGCCAGCAGCTTGAAGTGGACATGTATGAGCTCCTATAATTCACCCCTCCACTTT. Amino acid sequence: CASSLKWTCMSSYNSPLHF.

This clonotype was detected ten times or more. This sequence joins TRBV12-3 or TRBV12-4 and TRBJ1-2; D might be TRBD1 (6 bases). V gave up 4 bases and J gave up 8 bases, with 14 bases separating them. The CDR3 has 13 amino acids. The CDR3 DNA is TGTGCCAGCAGTTACAGGGTCTCGGGAGGCTACACCTTC. Residues: CASSYRVSGGYTF.

This clonotype has more than one count but fewer than ten. The V call is TRBV5-1, the J call TRBJ2-7, with 7 positions matching TRBD2. The CDR3 length is 15 residues. Germline V gene sequence: CDR1 SGHRS, CDR2 YFSETQ. V dropped 5 bases and J dropped 0; count of bases not matched to a gene: 8. CDR3 DNA: TGCGCCAGCAGTCTCATGGGGGGGGACTCCTACGAGCAGTACTTC. This sequence encodes CASSLMGGDSYEQYF.

This chain joins TRBV7-9 and TRBJ2-7, with 7 bases aligning to TRBD1. V lost 5 bases and J lost 4; bases outside the gene matches: 11. Germline V lookup: CDR1 SEHNR, CDR2 FQNEAQ (reference sequence). The CDR3 contains 15 residues. CDR3 coding DNA: TGTGCCAGCAGCCCCACGGCCAGGGGGATATACGAGCAGTACTTC. Its translation: CASSPTARGIYEQYF.

This clonotype appeared many times. The V call is TRBV10-2, the J call TRBJ1-2; 8 bases are a match to TRBD1. The V gene end was trimmed by 4 bases and the J gene end by 8 bases; junction bases not matched to a gene: 6. From germline, CDR1 is WSHSY and CDR2 SAAADI. There are 13 residues in the CDR3. In DNA, the CDR3 is TGCGCCAGCAGTGCAGACAGGGGTCACGGCTACACCTTC. It encodes CASSADRGHGYTF.